This T cell receptor beta chain was captured in a study of blood T cell repertoires in COVID-19. This clone was seen only a few times. The method was immunoSEQ multiplex PCR; TCRdb's version includes in-frame clones alone and lacks a portion of them. The sample consists of approximately 160,000 clones, roughly 93% of them appearing once. V lost 4 bases to trimming and J lost 6 bases, with 7 bases between them. CDR3 size: 12 residues. The germline V gene has CDR1 SEHNR and CDR2 FQNEAQ (reference sequence). The chain couples TRBV7-9 to TRBJ2-1, with D perhaps matching TRBD2 (5 bases). The specimen sequenced was peripheral blood. This clonotype was obtained from a woman aged 55-69 years with COVID-19, enrolled during active disease. CDR3 loop: CASSSGGNEQFF. CDR3 in DNA: TGTGCCAGCAGCTCCGGAGGCAATGAGCAGTTCTTC.